These 13 T cell receptor beta chains originate from one sample sequenced in a study of blood T cell repertoires in COVID-19. Sequencing used immunoSEQ multiplex PCR; TCRdb keeps in-frame clones, though not all of them. Among about 180,000 clones listed, 75% to 85% were seen once. The specimen was peripheral blood. Receptors were obtained from a human donor in a cohort sampled during active COVID-19.

V gene TRBV16 combines with J gene TRBJ2-7, with unresolved D. Germline V gene data show CDR1 as KGHSY and CDR2 as FQNENV. V was shortened by 2 bases and J by 0 bases, with 8 bases between the two germline ends. The CDR3 extends over 14 amino acids. As DNA, the CDR3 is TGTGCCAGCAGCCAAGGTATCAGCTCCTACGAGCAGTACTTC. Translating it yields CASSQGISSYEQYF.

The chain joins TRBV3-1 (or the pseudogene TRBV3-2) to TRBJ1-1, with 7 positions matching TRBD1. The CDR3 contains 14 residues. Germline loops: CDR1 LGHDT, CDR2 YNNKEL (reference sequence). J lost 1 base, V lost 4 bases, and 3 bases had no gene match. Here the CDR3 reads CASSRGQQNTEAFF. The CDR3 nucleotides read TGTGCCAGCAGCCGGGGACAGCAGAACACTGAAGCTTTCTTT.

The chain employs TRBV2 and TRBJ2-3, with D perhaps matching TRBD1 (6 bases). Germline CDR1 is SNHLY and CDR2 is FYNNEI. CDR3 length: 15 residues. V lost 6 bases to trimming and J lost 4 bases, with 17 bases between them. Here the CDR3 reads CASSPDRTTADTQYF. The CDR3 region has the DNA TGTGCCAGCAGCCCCGACAGGACGACCGCAGATACGCAGTATTTT.

The chain uses TRBV4-2 and TRBJ2-7; no definite D call. Per the germline V gene, CDR1 is LGHNA and CDR2 is YNFKEQ. The CDR3 length is 15 residues. The germline V and J ends were trimmed by 0 bases and 1 base, with 10 bases remaining between them. The CDR3 spells CASSQEETESYEQYF. In DNA form, the CDR3 reads TGTGCCAGCAGCCAAGAGGAGACGGAGTCCTACGAGCAGTACTTC.

The rearrangement links TRBV5-4 to TRBJ1-1; possible D gene TRBD1, 5 bases. The CDR3 length is 14 residues. Trimming left V 2 bases short and J 5 bases short, with 13 bases between. Germline loops: CDR1 SGHNT, CDR2 YYREEE (reference sequence). DNA of the CDR3: TGTGCCAGCAGCTTTCGTGGGGCGGAAACTGAAGCTTTCTTT. Protein: CASSFRGAETEAFF.

J is TRBJ2-7 and V is TRBV14; 8 bases map to TRBD1. CDR3 size: 15 residues. Germline CDR1 reads SGHDN; CDR2 reads FVKESK. J lost 3 bases, V lost 5 bases, and 9 bases had no gene match. The CDR3 DNA reads TGTGCCAGCAGCTCCGGGACAGGTGGAGTCTACGAGCAGTACTTC. Amino acid sequence: CASSSGTGGVYEQYF.

V and J are TRBV10-3 and TRBJ2-1; D is possibly TRBD2 (7 bases). This CDR3 spans 14 amino acids. The germline V gene encodes CDR1 ENHRY and CDR2 SYGVKD. V lost 6 bases and J 4 bases, leaving 13 bases between the germline ends. The CDR3, as DNA: TGTGCCATCAGCGGGGGGCCCACTTACAATGAGCAGTTCTTC. Its protein product is CAISGGPTYNEQFF.

This rearrangement joins TRBV27 to TRBJ1-2; 8 bases fit TRBD1. Germline V lookup: CDR1 MNHEY, CDR2 SMNVEV (reference sequence). This CDR3 contains 14 residues. The V gene end was trimmed by 6 bases and the J gene end by 4 bases; junction bases not matched to a gene: 7. CDR3 in amino acids: CASRGTGSLYGYTF. In DNA, the CDR3 is TGTGCCAGCAGGGGGACAGGCTCGCTCTATGGCTACACCTTC.

Here the CDR3 DNA reads TGTGCCAGCAGCCAATACTCGGACACATACGAGCAGTACTTC. Translation gives CASSQYSDTYEQYF. The chain employs TRBV28 and TRBJ2-7; possible D gene TRBD1, 5 bases. This CDR3 region has 14 residues. Germline values: CDR1 MDHEN, CDR2 SYDVKM. V lost 6 bases to trimming and J lost 4 bases, with 16 bases between them.

J is TRBJ1-1 and V is TRBV6-5, with 7 positions matching TRBD1. Germline V gene lookup returns CDR1 MNHEY and CDR2 SVGAGI. V trimming: 6 bases; J trimming: 3 bases; junction bases outside the gene matches: 4. This CDR3 comprises 13 residues. In nucleotides, the CDR3 is TGTGCCAGCAGGAGACAGGGATACACTGAAGCTTTCTTT. It specifies CASRRQGYTEAFF.

This clone has only one observation. The chain has TRBV11-2 and TRBJ2-7; perhaps TRBD2 as D (5 bases). This CDR3 is 14 amino acids long. The germline CDR1 and CDR2 sequences are SGHAT and FQNNGV. Trimming stripped 4 bases from V and 2 bases from J, with 12 bases between. CDR3 coding DNA: TGTGCCAGCAGCTCAATCAGGAGGACCTACGAGCAGTACTTC. This translates into CASSSIRRTYEQYF.

There are a few counts of this clone. The chain combines TRBV6-1 with TRBJ2-7; 9 bases line up with TRBD1. V lost 1 base to trimming and J lost 1 base; unmatched junction nucleotides: 5. Germline assignment: CDR1 MNHNS and CDR2 SASEGT. The CDR3 extends over 16 amino acids. The DNA for the CDR3 is TGTGCCAGCAGTGAAGATATGGGACAGGGTTCCTACGAGCAGTACTTC. This translates into CASSEDMGQGSYEQYF.

This clone was detected once. The DNA of the CDR3 is TGCGCCAGCAGCTTGGAGCTTAGCTCTGGAAACACCATATATTTT. Its protein is CASSLELSSGNTIYF. The V and J genes are TRBV5-1 and TRBJ1-3, with D unresolved. The germline V and J ends were trimmed by 0 bases and 0 bases, with 7 bases remaining between them. From germline, CDR1 is SGHRS and CDR2 YFSETQ. CDR3 length: 15 residues.